The source of this TCR beta chain is a study of brain T cells in children with intractable seizures. Study-level results: Pre- and post-surgery blood differed in depth, so pre-surgery absences may be undersampling.

The germline V gene has CDR1 SGHAT and CDR2 FQNNGV. The CDR3 is made up of 15 amino acids. Losses at the gene ends were 5 bases for V and 4 bases for J; bases not matched to a gene: 10. TCRdb's copy holds only in-frame clones and misses some; the assay was immunoSEQ multiplex PCR. The table lists 110,000 or so clones, 94% of them singletons. There are a few counts of this clone. The antigen remains undetermined. The J gene is TRBJ2-5, the V gene TRBV11-2; 7 bases are shared with TRBD2. The clonotype originates from a boy under two years old with hemimegalencephaly and intractable seizures. The specimen comprised peripheral blood, sampled at surgery. CDR3 residues: CASSQAGIRGETQYF. CDR3 bases: TGTGCCAGCAGCCAAGCGGGAATAAGGGGAGAGACCCAGTACTTC.